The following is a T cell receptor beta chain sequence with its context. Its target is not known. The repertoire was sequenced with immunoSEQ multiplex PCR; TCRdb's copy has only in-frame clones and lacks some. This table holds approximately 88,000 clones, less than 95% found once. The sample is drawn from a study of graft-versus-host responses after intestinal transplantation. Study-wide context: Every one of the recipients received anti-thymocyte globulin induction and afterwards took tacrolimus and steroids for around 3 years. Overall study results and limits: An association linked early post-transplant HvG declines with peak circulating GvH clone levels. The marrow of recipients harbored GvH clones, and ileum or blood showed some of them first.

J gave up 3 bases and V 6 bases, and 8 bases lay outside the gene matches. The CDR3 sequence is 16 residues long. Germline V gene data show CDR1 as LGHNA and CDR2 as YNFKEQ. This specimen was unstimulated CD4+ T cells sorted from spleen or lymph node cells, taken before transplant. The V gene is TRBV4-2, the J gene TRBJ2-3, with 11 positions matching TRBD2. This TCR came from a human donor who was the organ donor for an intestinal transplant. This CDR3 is CASRDHSGGATDTQYF. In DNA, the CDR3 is TGTGCCAGCAGGGACCATAGCGGGGGGGCTACAGATACGCAGTATTTT.